This T cell receptor (beta chain) was profiled in a study of T cell responses to AZD1222 COVID-19 vaccine. Across the whole study: Second doses that came at about 4 or about 12 weeks were put together.

Germline CDR1 and CDR2: SGHRS and YFSETQ. The CDR3 length is 14 residues. V was shortened by 3 bases and J by 4 bases, with 13 bases between the two germline ends. To note about this clone: Its antigen remains unknown.

General study results and limits: Among the donors, most were white British and more were female, and clonal diversity was possibly underestimated. Targets within unmutated variant regions were reportedly found for nearly half of spike-specific TCRs.

TCRdb's table, derived via immunoSEQ multiplex PCR, lists solely in-frame clones and lacks some. Of roughly 170,000 clones in the sample, about 91% were seen once. This specimen consisted of peripheral blood, obtained on day 0 of AZD1222 vaccination. The source of this sequence is an adult in good health. The gene calls are TRBV5-1 and TRBJ1-1, with TRBD1 as a possible D gene (5 bases). The CDR3 spells CASSSDTGVTEAFF. The CDR3 nucleotides read TGCGCCAGCAGCTCGGACACCGGCGTCACTGAAGCTTTCTTT. Combining the CDR3 with reference TRBV5-1 and TRBJ1-1 gives the whole variable domain KAGVTQTPRYLIKTRGQQVTLSCSPISGHRSVSWYQQTPGQGLQFLFEYFSETQRNKGNFPGRFSGRQFSNSRSEMNVSTLELGDSALYLCASSSDTGVTEAFFGQGTRLTVV.